This record looks at one T cell receptor (beta chain) sequence and its context. No antigen is known for it. This sample was taken from a study of OX40 agonist ivuxolimab in advanced cancers. Study in general: Allowance was made for prior anti-PD-1, anti-PD-L1 or anti-CTLA-4 therapy, and 40% to 45% had some. Study results and limitations: Dosing at 0.1 to 3.0 mg/kg was accompanied by clonal expansion of CD4+ and CD8+ blood T cells by week 6.

Germline V gene sequence: CDR1 SGHRS, CDR2 YFSETQ. Trimming left V 0 bases short and J 2 bases short, with 9 bases between. CDR3 length: 15 residues. Sequenced by immunoSEQ multiplex PCR; TCRdb stores in-frame clones only, minus some. The sample contains roughly 49,000 clones, approximately 90% of which appear only once. The sequence was collected from an adult with an advanced solid tumor such as melanoma, head and neck, liver or kidney cancer. The rearrangement joins TRBV5-1 to TRBJ1-5; the D is unclear. The sample here was CD4+ or CD8+ T cells sorted from blood, taken in a trial of the OX40 agonist ivuxolimab. This CDR3 reads CASSLVNEGNQPQHF. CDR3 DNA sequence: TGCGCCAGCAGCTTGGTAAACGAGGGCAATCAGCCCCAGCATTTT.